Detailed here is one T cell receptor (beta chain). Its specificity is not known. TCR beta CDR3 regions were amplified from RNA transcripts. Using the HTBI primer set, a first-round RT-PCR was run on the TCR CDR3. One entry per CDR3 protein, called by TCRdb with MiXCR from the multiplex PCR reads. Of around 660,000 distinct CDR3 sequences in the sample, just under 45% were seen once. Trimming took 6 bases from V and 5 from J; bases not matched to a gene: 12. Per germline, CDR1 MNHNS and CDR2 SASEGT. This CDR3 contains 15 residues. Together with thyroid ultrasound, orbital computed tomography, serum thyroxine and TRAb, clinical symptoms were used for diagnoses. This entry is derived from a study of T cells in Graves' hyperthyroidism and ophthalmopathy. Study-level findings and limits: Most expanded thyroid clonotypes above 0.001 also appeared in blood. Ophthalmopathy stood apart from stable hyperthyroidism in a 13 V-J model. The model made its ophthalmopathy prediction, and onset followed a median approximately six months later.

The sequence derives from an adult man with Graves' disease, either hyperthyroidism or ophthalmopathy (not recorded which). The rearrangement joins TRBV6-1 to TRBJ2-7, with 8 bases fitting TRBD1. Sequencing used peripheral blood or thyroid tissue (not recorded which). The CDR3 DNA is TGTGCCAGCAGACTTAGACAGGGGAGGACGAACGAGCAGTACTTC. Encoded protein: CASRLRQGRTNEQYF.